The clone carrying this TCR beta chain was picked up a small number of times. What it recognizes is unknown. The data belong to a study of cytomegalovirus exposure and HLA in healthy donors. Study conclusions and caveats: As a later analysis revealed, most CMV-associated TCR beta chains appeared HLA-restricted. In vitro work confirmed that a few CMV-associated chains recognize CMV antigens. Later on, a genetic analysis was performed. It linked a missense variant in DCLRE1C with V- and J-gene trimming of TCR beta. A previous analysis found most TCR beta V segments productive roughly 87% or roughly 30% of the time.

PCR primers comprised 60 Vbeta and 13 Jbeta primers. The protocol was immunoSEQ multiplex PCR, while the TCRdb copy is restricted to in-frame clones and leaves out a portion. The sample lists about 160,000 clones; roughly 80% were seen once. CDR1 and CDR2 from the germline V gene are SSHAT and FNYEAQ (reference sequence). J lost 0 bases, V lost 6 bases, and 4 bases had no gene match. This CDR3 region has 14 residues. This clonotype was obtained from a male donor in good health and CMV-seropositive. The sample was PBMCs. The V call is TRBV7-7, the J call TRBJ2-5; 7 nucleotides match TRBD2. CDR3 amino acids: CASRKLANQETQYF. CDR3 coding DNA: TGTGCCAGCAGAAAACTAGCGAACCAAGAGACCCAGTACTTC. Full variable domain (missing parts from reference TRBV7-7 and TRBJ2-5): GAGVSQSPRYKVTKRGQDVTLRCDPISSHATLYWYQQALGQGPEFLTYFNYEAQPDKSGLPSDRFSAERPEGSISTLTIQRTEQRDSAMYRCASRKLANQETQYFGPGTRLLVL.